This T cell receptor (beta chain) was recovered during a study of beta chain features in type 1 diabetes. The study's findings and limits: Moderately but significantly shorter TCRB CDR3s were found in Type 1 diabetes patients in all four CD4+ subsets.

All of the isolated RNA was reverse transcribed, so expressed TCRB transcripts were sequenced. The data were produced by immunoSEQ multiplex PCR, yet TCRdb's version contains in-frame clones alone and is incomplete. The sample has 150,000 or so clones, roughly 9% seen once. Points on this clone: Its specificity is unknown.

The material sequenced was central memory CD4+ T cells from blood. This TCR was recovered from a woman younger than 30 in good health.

CDR3 nucleotide sequence: TGCGCCAGCAGCCAAGGGGACAGAGACACCGGGGAGCTGTTTTTT. Its translation is CASSQGDRDTGELFF. The J gene is TRBJ2-2, the V gene TRBV4-1, with 7 bases aligning to TRBD1. The length of the CDR3 is 15 residues. CDR1 and CDR2 from the germline V gene are MGHRA and YSYEKL. Trimming cost V 1 base and J 3 bases; bases outside gene matches: 2.